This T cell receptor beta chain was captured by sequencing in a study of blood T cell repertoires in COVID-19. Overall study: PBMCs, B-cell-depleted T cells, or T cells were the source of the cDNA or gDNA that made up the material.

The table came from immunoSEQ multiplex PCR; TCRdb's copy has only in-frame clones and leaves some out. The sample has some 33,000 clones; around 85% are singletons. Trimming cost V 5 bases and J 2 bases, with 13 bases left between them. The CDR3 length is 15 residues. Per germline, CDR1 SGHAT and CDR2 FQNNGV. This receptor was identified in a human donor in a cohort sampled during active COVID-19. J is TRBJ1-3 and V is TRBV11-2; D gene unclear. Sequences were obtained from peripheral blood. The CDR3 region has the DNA TGTGCCAGCAGCCCGGGAGCGGAGCCTGGAAACACCATATATTTT. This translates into CASSPGAEPGNTIYF.